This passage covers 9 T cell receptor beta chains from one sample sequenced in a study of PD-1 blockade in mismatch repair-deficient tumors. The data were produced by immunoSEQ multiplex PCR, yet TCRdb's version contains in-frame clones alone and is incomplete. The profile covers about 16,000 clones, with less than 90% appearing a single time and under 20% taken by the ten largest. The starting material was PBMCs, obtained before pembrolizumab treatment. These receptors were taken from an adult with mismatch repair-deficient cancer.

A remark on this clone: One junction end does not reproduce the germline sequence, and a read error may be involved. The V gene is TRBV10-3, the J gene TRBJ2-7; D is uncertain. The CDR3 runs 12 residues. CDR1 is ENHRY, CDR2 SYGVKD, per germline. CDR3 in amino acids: CASSESGYEQYF. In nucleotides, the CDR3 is TGTGCCAGCAGTGAATCTGGCTACGAGCAGTACTTC.

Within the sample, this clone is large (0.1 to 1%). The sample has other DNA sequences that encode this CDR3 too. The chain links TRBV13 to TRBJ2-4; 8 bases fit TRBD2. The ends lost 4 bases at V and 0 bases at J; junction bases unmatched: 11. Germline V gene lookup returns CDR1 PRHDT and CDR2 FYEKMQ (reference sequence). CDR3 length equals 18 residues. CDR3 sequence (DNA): TGTGCCAGCAGCTCGTCTCAGAGCGGGAGCGAAGCCAAAAACATTCAGTACTTC. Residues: CASSSSQSGSEAKNIQYF. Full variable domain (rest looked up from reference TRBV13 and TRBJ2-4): AAGVIQSPRHLIKEKRETATLKCYPIPRHDTVYWYQQGPGQDPQFLISFYEKMQSDKGSIPDRFSAQQFSDYHSELNMSSLELGDSALYFCASSSSQSGSEAKNIQYFGAGTRLSVL.

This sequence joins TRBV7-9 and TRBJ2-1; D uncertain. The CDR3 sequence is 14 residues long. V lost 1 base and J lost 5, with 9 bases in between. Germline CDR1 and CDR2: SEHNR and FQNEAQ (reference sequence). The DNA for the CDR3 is TGTGCCAGCAGCTTAGTTGGGCTGAACAATGAGCAGTTCTTC. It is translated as CASSLVGLNNEQFF. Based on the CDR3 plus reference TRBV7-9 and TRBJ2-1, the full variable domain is DTGVSQNPRHKITKRGQNVTFRCDPISEHNRLYWYRQTLGQGPEFLTYFQNEAQLEKSRLLSDRFSAERPKGSFSTLEIQRTEQGDSAMYLCASSLVGLNNEQFFGPGTRLTVL.

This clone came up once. The CDR3 DNA reads as TGTGCCAGCGGACTAGCGGGAGACGACTACGAGCAGTACTTC. This encodes CASGLAGDDYEQYF. This chain links TRBV28 with TRBJ2-7, with 13 bases that match TRBD2. V dropped 8 bases and J dropped 3; count of bases not matched to a gene: 4. The CDR3 length is 14 residues. Germline CDR1 is MDHEN and CDR2 is SYDVKM.

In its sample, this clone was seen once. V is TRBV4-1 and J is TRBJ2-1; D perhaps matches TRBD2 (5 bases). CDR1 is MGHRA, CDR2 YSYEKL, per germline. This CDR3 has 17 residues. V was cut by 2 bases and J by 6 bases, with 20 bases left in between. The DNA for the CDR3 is TGCGCCAGCAGCCAATTAGCGTTTCTGACCAACTTCAATGAGCAGTTCTTC. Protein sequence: CASSQLAFLTNFNEQFF.

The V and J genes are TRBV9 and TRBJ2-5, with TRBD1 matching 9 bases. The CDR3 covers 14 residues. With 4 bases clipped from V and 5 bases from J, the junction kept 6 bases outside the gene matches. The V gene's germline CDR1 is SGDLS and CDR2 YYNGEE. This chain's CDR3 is CASSPGTGTETQYF. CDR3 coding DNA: TGTGCCAGCAGCCCTGGGACAGGGACGGAGACCCAGTACTTC.

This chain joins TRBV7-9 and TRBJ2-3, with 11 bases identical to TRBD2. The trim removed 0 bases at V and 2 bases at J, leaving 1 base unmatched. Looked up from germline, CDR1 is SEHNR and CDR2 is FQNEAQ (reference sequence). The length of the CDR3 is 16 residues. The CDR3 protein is CASSLATSGNTDTQYF. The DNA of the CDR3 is TGTGCCAGCAGCTTAGCGACTAGCGGGAACACAGATACGCAGTATTTT.

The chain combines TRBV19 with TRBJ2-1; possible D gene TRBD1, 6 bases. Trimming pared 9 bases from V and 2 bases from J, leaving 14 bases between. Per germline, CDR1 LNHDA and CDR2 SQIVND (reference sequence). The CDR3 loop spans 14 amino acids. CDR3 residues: CASKQGQAYNEQFF. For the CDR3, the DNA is TGTGCCAGCAAGCAGGGGCAGGCCTACAATGAGCAGTTCTTC.

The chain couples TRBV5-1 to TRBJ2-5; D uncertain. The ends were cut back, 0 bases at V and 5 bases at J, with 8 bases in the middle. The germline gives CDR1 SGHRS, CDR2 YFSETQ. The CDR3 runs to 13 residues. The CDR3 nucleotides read TGCGCCAGCAGCTTGGGTGTGGGGGAGACCCAGTACTTC. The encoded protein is CASSLGVGETQYF.